One T cell receptor beta chain is described in this entry. This sample was taken from a study of blood T cell repertoires in COVID-19. Study-wide background: Specimens from acute and convalescent COVID-19 originated in the United States, Italy and Spain.

The CDR3 extends over 12 amino acids. Germline CDR1 and CDR2: GTSNPN and SVGIG (reference sequence). Trimming pared 0 bases from V and 10 bases from J, leaving 7 bases between. In the original processing: Quantification of nucleated cells was approximated via reference gene primer amplification. Using immunoSEQ multiplex PCR, the repertoire was profiled, and TCRdb retains in-frame clones only, with some absent. That table furnishes V, J and clone size, whereas the DNA furnished D and trimming. The data show a few hundred thousand clones, around 85% seen once. Sequenced: peripheral blood. The V and J genes are TRBV30 and TRBJ1-6; D not resolved. The sequence came from a human donor in a cohort sampled during active COVID-19. The DNA for the CDR3 is TGTGCCTGGAGTGTTAGAGGGTCACCCCTCCACTTT. As protein: CAWSVRGSPLHF. Drawing the rest from reference TRBV30 and TRBJ1-6, the complete variable domain is SQTIHQWPATLVQPVGSPLSLECTVEGTSNPNLYWYRQAAGRGLQLLFYSVGIGQISSEVPQNLSASRPQDRQFILSSKKLLLSDSGFYLCAWSVRGSPLHFGNGTRLTVT.